The T cell receptor (beta chain) described here comes from a study of T cell responses to AZD1222 COVID-19 vaccine. Concerning this clone: The limits of the CDR3 on the DNA are not certain, so only TCRdb's listed CDR3 is given.

Sequenced by immunoSEQ multiplex PCR; TCRdb stores in-frame clones only, minus some. The sample holds 200,000 or so clones, almost 95% seen once. Including both end residues, the CDR3 is 16 amino acids long. This material consisted of peripheral blood, taken on day 0 of AZD1222 vaccination. The sequence derives from an adult in good health. J is TRBJ1-1 and V is TRBV21-1. TRBV21-1 constitutes a pseudogene. The CDR3 is CASSRRVWGAGTEAFF.